The rows below give T cell receptor beta chains drawn from one sample of a study of CD8 T cells in ankylosing spondylitis. TCRdb re-derived calls from the 5' RACE reads in MiXCR, one entry per CDR3 protein. The sample contains about 300,000 distinct CDR3 sequences, about 20% of which appear only once. Sample: blood, either unsorted or a sorted T cell fraction (not recorded which). These receptors originate from a female donor with ankylosing spondylitis or in good health (not recorded which). CDR3s include the opening cysteine and the closing phenylalanine or tryptophan. The D gene is left open where the match is weak. Size is omitted from some rows. Given values are once, few, many or a class for expanded clones.

-	12	TRBJ2-1	many	TRBV20-1	CSDRTAYNEQFF	TGCAGTGACAGGACAGCCTACAATGAGCAGTTCTTC
-	14	TRBJ2-1	-	TRBV2	CASSEQGPYNEQFF	TGTGCCAGCAGTGAACAGGGTCCCTACAATGAGCAGTTCTTC
-	15	TRBJ2-2	-	TRBV6-1	CASSEINRDTGELFF	TGTGCCAGCAGTGAGATTAACAGGGACACCGGGGAGCTGTTTTTT
-	14	TRBJ1-1	-	TRBV19	CASRIGGLITEAFF	TGTGCCAGTAGGATAGGGGGACTCATCACTGAAGCTTTCTTT
-	15	TRBJ2-7	many	TRBV7-2	CASSLVNSVAYEQYF	TGTGCCAGCAGCTTAGTGAATAGCGTGGCCTACGAGCAGTACTTC
-	11	TRBJ2-7	-	TRBV6-5	CASSYSIAQYF	TGTGCCAGCAGTTACTCGATCGCGCAGTACTTC
TRBD2	15	TRBJ2-3	-	TRBV5-6	CASSLVSGRGDTQYF	TGTGCCAGCAGCTTGGTTAGCGGGAGAGGAGATACGCAGTATTTT
-	15	TRBJ1-6	few	TRBV12-3/TRBV12-4	CASSLRGPVYSPLHF	TGTGCCAGCAGTTTACGGGGACCTGTGTATTCACCCCTCCACTTT
-	14	TRBJ1-1	-	TRBV7-2	CASSLALEVTRAFF	TGTGCCAGCAGCTTAGCTTTAGAGGTTACCCGAGCTTTCTTT
TRBD1	13	TRBJ2-5	-	TRBV29-1	CSVGTGFQEAQYF	TGCAGCGTTGGGACAGGGTTCCAAGAGGCCCAGTACTTC
-	15	TRBJ1-4	few	TRBV12-3/TRBV12-4	CASSAGAATNEKLFF	TGTGCCAGCAGCGCAGGCGCCGCAACTAATGAAAAACTGTTTTTT
TRBD2	16	TRBJ2-1	-	TRBV7-2	CASSLVSGRAYNEQFF	TGTGCCAGCAGCTTAGTAAGCGGGAGGGCCTACAATGAGCAGTTCTTC
-	13	TRBJ2-2	-	TRBV11-2	CASGRQNTGELFF	TGTGCCAGCGGTCGACAGAACACCGGGGAGCTGTTTTTT
TRBD1	14	TRBJ1-2	few	TRBV5-1	CASSLVTGESGYTF	TGCGCCAGCAGCTTGGTGACAGGGGAAAGTGGCTACACCTTC
-	14	TRBJ2-7	-	TRBV20-1	CSARGDSVLDEQYF	TGCAGTGCTAGGGGGGACTCCGTCTTGGACGAGCAGTACTTC
-	16	TRBJ2-1	-	TRBV28	CASSLGRNRVDNEQFF	TGTGCCAGCAGTTTAGGTAGGAACAGGGTTGACAATGAGCAGTTCTTC
-	14	TRBJ2-7	-	TRBV20-1	CSARVEGRTYEQYF	TGCAGTGCTAGAGTGGAGGGCCGAACCTACGAGCAGTACTTC
TRBD2	13	TRBJ2-1	-	TRBV20-1	CSARQGLGMEQFF	TGCAGTGCTAGACAGGGACTAGGTATGGAGCAGTTCTTC
-	14	TRBJ2-1	-	TRBV6-1	CASRLLSSYNEQFF	TGTGCCAGCAGGCTATTAAGCTCCTACAATGAGCAGTTCTTC
-	15	TRBJ2-3	-	TRBV20-1	CSAEPRRRGTDTQYF	TGCAGTGCCGAGCCCCGAAGGCGGGGCACAGATACGCAGTATTTT
TRBD2	15	TRBJ2-7	-	TRBV6-5	CASSYKAGGPGEQYF	TGTGCCAGCAGTTACAAGGCGGGAGGGCCCGGGGAGCAGTACTTC
TRBD2	16	TRBJ2-7	-	TRBV20-1	CSARAPGLAGAGEQYF	TGCAGTGCTAGAGCACCGGGACTAGCGGGAGCGGGGGAGCAGTACTTC
-	13	TRBJ2-5	-	TRBV18	CASSPLPDETQYF	TGTGCCAGCTCACCCCTCCCGGACGAGACCCAGTACTTC
TRBD2	15	TRBJ2-1	-	TRBV4-2	CASSPLLAGSNEQFF	TGTGCCAGCAGCCCCCTACTAGCGGGGAGCAATGAGCAGTTCTTC
TRBD1	13	TRBJ1-2	-	TRBV3-1	CASGSDRGGGYTF	TGTGCTAGTGGCTCCGACAGGGGAGGCGGCTACACCTTC
-	14	TRBJ1-5	many	TRBV10-3	CAIAPDSSNQPQHF	TGTGCCATCGCTCCGGACAGTAGCAATCAGCCCCAGCATTTT
-	12	TRBJ2-1	-	TRBV20-1	CSAPSPRDEQFF	TGCAGTGCCCCATCCCCGAGGGATGAGCAGTTCTTC
-	15	TRBJ1-5	-	TRBV28	CASMPPGPSNQPQHF	TGTGCCAGCATGCCCCCGGGCCCAAGCAATCAGCCCCAGCATTTT
-	11	TRBJ2-7	-	TRBV20-1	CSVEASYEQYF	TGCAGTGTGGAGGCCTCCTACGAGCAGTACTTC
TRBD2	15	TRBJ2-3	many	TRBV29-1	CSVVGLARTTDTQYF	TGCAGCGTTGTGGGACTAGCGAGAACCACAGATACGCAGTATTTT
-	15	TRBJ2-1	-	TRBV4-3	CASSPEGWAYNEQFF	TGCGCCAGCAGCCCGGAAGGGTGGGCCTACAATGAGCAGTTCTTC